Shown below are 26 T cell receptor beta chains from a single sample sequenced in a study of T cell responses to AZD1222 COVID-19 vaccine. Profiling relied on immunoSEQ multiplex PCR, and the TCRdb table lists in-frame clones only, not all of them. Of over 40,000 clones in the sample, under 85% were seen once. The sample in question was peripheral blood, obtained on day 0 of AZD1222 vaccination. These receptors came from an adult in good health.

The CDR3 here is CASRSVQGPGELFF. DNA of the CDR3: TGTGCCAGCAGGTCCGTACAGGGACCCGGGGAGCTGTTTTTT. The chain carries TRBV2 and TRBJ2-2; D perhaps matches TRBD1 (6 bases). From germline, CDR1 is SNHLY and CDR2 FYNNEI. This CDR3 has 14 residues. V was clipped by 6 bases and J by 6 bases, with 14 bases between them.

The V call is TRBV19, the J call TRBJ1-5, with 11 nucleotides matching TRBD1. Looked up from germline, CDR1 is LNHDA and CDR2 is SQIVND (reference sequence). The CDR3 length is 13 residues. V lost 10 bases to trimming and J lost 6 bases; unmatched junction nucleotides: 5. The CDR3: CAIGQGAGQPQHF. As DNA, the CDR3 is TGTGCCATAGGACAGGGGGCGGGTCAGCCCCAGCATTTT.

The chain couples TRBV5-5 to TRBJ2-7, with 13 bases that match TRBD2. From germline, CDR1 is SGHKS and CDR2 YYEKEE (reference sequence). The CDR3 loop spans 16 amino acids. V was clipped by 4 bases and J by 4 bases; unmatched bases: 8. The CDR3 DNA follows: TGTGCCAGCAGCCCTAGGACTAGCGGGAGCCAGTACGAGCAGTACTTC. This translates into CASSPRTSGSQYEQYF.

J is TRBJ2-1 and V is TRBV11-2; D unclear. Trimming took 4 bases from V and 0 from J, leaving 10 bases between them. Per germline, CDR1 SGHAT and CDR2 FQNNGV. The CDR3 totals 15 residues. CDR3: CASSWAGASYNEQFF. CDR3 nucleotides: TGTGCCAGCAGCTGGGCAGGAGCCTCCTACAATGAGCAGTTCTTC. Supplemented by reference TRBV11-2 and TRBJ2-1, the full variable domain reads EAGVAQSPRYKIIEKRQSVAFWCNPISGHATLYWYQQILGQGPKLLIQFQNNGVVDDSQLPKDRFSAERLKGVDSTLKIQPAKLEDSAVYLCASSWAGASYNEQFFGPGTRLTVL.

The rearrangement links TRBV28 to TRBJ1-6; TRBD1 matches 9 bases. The CDR3 is made up of 14 amino acids. V was pared by 7 bases and J by 8 bases, with 6 bases of the junction left unmatched. The germline CDR1 and CDR2 sequences are MDHEN and SYDVKM. The CDR3 DNA reads TGTGCCAGCATACCGGGGACAGGGTATTCACCCCTCCACTTT. Translating gives CASIPGTGYSPLHF.

V and J are TRBV5-1 and TRBJ1-3; TRBD1 is a possible D gene (5 bases). Looked up from germline, CDR1 is SGHRS and CDR2 is YFSETQ. The CDR3 loop spans 17 amino acids. V was shortened by 0 bases and J by 3 bases, with 16 bases between the two germline ends. CDR3 coding DNA: TGCGCCAGCAGCTTGGACAGGCCCGATTTTAATGGAAACACCATATATTTT. This codes for CASSLDRPDFNGNTIYF.

CDR3 sequence (DNA): TGTGCCAGTGGCCCGGGCGGCTCCTACAATGAGCAGTTCTTC. It codes for CASGPGGSYNEQFF. This chain connects TRBV25-1 to TRBJ2-1; unclear D gene. Trimming removed 9 bases from V and 0 bases from J, with 12 bases in between. This CDR3 spans 14 amino acids. CDR1 MGHDK and CDR2 SYGVNS come from the germline V gene.

The chain recombines TRBV6-5 with TRBJ1-3; D not certain. V gave up 6 bases and J gave up 2 bases, with 11 bases separating them. Germline V gives CDR1 MNHEY, CDR2 SVGAGI. This CDR3 contains 14 residues. CDR3 residues: CASRDGFTGNTIYF. The CDR3 DNA follows: TGTGCCAGCAGGGACGGGTTTACTGGAAACACCATATATTTT.

The chain employs TRBV7-2 and TRBJ2-5, with 11 nucleotides matching TRBD2. The germline gives CDR1 SGHTA, CDR2 FQGNSA. V shed 6 bases, J shed 3 bases, and the junction held 6 bases outside the gene matches. This CDR3 is 15 amino acids long. In DNA, the CDR3 is TGTGCCAGCAGGGGGGTGGGACTAGCGGAAGAGACCCAGTACTTC. The encoded protein is CASRGVGLAEETQYF. The full variable domain, with the rest looked up from reference TRBV7-2 and TRBJ2-5, is GAGVSQSPSNKVTEKGKDVELRCDPISGHTALYWYRQSLGQGLEFLIYFQGNSAPDKSGLPSDRFSAERTGGSVSTLTIQRTQQEDSAVYLCASRGVGLAEETQYFGPGTRLLVL.

The CDR3: CASSYSRPALETQYF. The CDR3 DNA sequence: TGTGCCAGCAGTTACTCGAGGCCAGCTCTCGAGACCCAGTACTTC. The chain links TRBV6-5 to TRBJ2-5; no firm D call. The CDR3 is 15 amino acids. In germline, CDR1 is MNHEY, CDR2 SVGAGI. Trimming cost V 0 bases and J 5 bases, with 13 bases left between them.

This chain connects TRBV10-2 to TRBJ1-1; 7 positions match TRBD1. This CDR3 spans 12 amino acids. In germline, CDR1 is WSHSY, CDR2 SAAADI. With 5 bases clipped from V and 4 bases from J, the junction kept 1 base outside the gene matches. CDR3 in amino acids: CASSHRGTEAFF. CDR3 DNA sequence: TGCGCCAGCAGTCACAGGGGCACTGAAGCTTTCTTT.

The CDR3 spells CATSERPDNSPLHF. The CDR3 region has the DNA TGTGCCACCAGTGAGCGGCCCGATAATTCACCCCTCCACTTT. The chain employs TRBV24-1 and TRBJ1-6, with D unresolved. The CDR3 is 14 amino acids. The germline V gene has CDR1 KGHDR and CDR2 SFDVKD. V was shortened by 4 bases and J by 5 bases, with 8 bases between the two germline ends.

This clone was observed a single time. V and J are TRBV18 and TRBJ2-3; D is unclear. This CDR3 has 13 amino acids. Per the germline V gene, CDR1 is KGHSH and CDR2 is LQKENI. The ends were cut back, 1 base at V and 3 bases at J, with 5 bases in the middle. Here the CDR3 DNA reads TGTGCCAGCTCACCACTAAATACAGATACGCAGTATTTT. Residues: CASSPLNTDTQYF.

V is TRBV12-3 or TRBV12-4 and J is TRBJ2-2, with a possible D match to TRBD2 (5 bases). V was trimmed by 6 bases and J by 4 bases, leaving 9 bases between them. CDR3 size: 13 residues. CDR3 protein: CASRGGFTGELFF. In nucleotides, the CDR3 is TGTGCCAGCAGGGGCGGGTTCACCGGGGAGCTGTTTTTT.

This clone was observed a handful of times. The CDR3, as DNA: TGCGCCAGCAGCCACGGACAGAACACCGGGGAGCTGTTTTTT. Translated: CASSHGQNTGELFF. The chain recombines TRBV4-3 with TRBJ2-2; perhaps TRBD1 as D (5 bases). The V gene's germline CDR1 is LGHNA and CDR2 YSLEER. Trimming shortened V by 3 bases and J by 1 base, and 6 bases separated the two germline ends. The CDR3 totals 14 residues.

This chain connects TRBV7-9 to TRBJ2-1; 7 positions agree with TRBD1. The CDR3 extends over 13 amino acids. CDR1 is SEHNR, CDR2 FQNEAQ, per germline (reference sequence). Unmatched junction bases numbered 4, after V lost 5 bases and J lost 6 bases. The CDR3 region has the DNA TGTGCCAGCAGCAGCCGGGACAGCAATGAGCAGTTCTTC. Translated, it gives CASSSRDSNEQFF.

This chain uses TRBV6-5 with TRBJ2-1; the match to TRBD1 covers 9 bases. Germline V gives CDR1 MNHEY, CDR2 SVGAGI. The ends lost 2 bases at V and 5 bases at J; junction bases unmatched: 4. The CDR3 loop spans 15 amino acids. CDR3 bases: TGTGCCAGCAGTTACACCGGACAGGGGAACAATGAGCAGTTCTTC. It codes for CASSYTGQGNNEQFF.

The CDR3 bases are TGTGCCAGCGGGGCGGGGAGTTCACCCCTCCACTTT. It yields the protein CASGAGSSPLHF. The chain recombines TRBV6-5 with TRBJ1-6; D may be TRBD1 (5 bases). Trimming removed 8 bases from V and 9 bases from J, with 11 bases in between. The CDR3 loop spans 12 amino acids. The germline V gene has CDR1 MNHEY and CDR2 SVGAGI.

The rearrangement joins TRBV14 to TRBJ1-4, with D tentatively TRBD1 (5 bases). From germline, CDR1 is SGHDN and CDR2 FVKESK. CDR3 size: 13 residues. With 8 bases removed from V and 3 bases from J, the gap between germline ends came to 10 bases. CDR3 bases: TGTGCCAGCTCAGGGCGGCCTAATGAAAAACTGTTTTTT. Protein: CASSGRPNEKLFF.

This clone was found a few times. CDR3 in DNA: TGTGCCAGCAGTTCGGATCGGACGTTACATCAGCCCCAGCATTTT. This translates into CASSSDRTLHQPQHF. The rearrangement links TRBV28 to TRBJ1-5; D remains unclear. V was cut by 4 bases and J by 5 bases, with 15 bases left in between. There are 15 residues in the CDR3. Germline CDR1 is MDHEN and CDR2 is SYDVKM.

The V call is TRBV7-2, the J call TRBJ2-6; D remains ambiguous. This CDR3 contains 15 residues. The germline CDR1 and CDR2 sequences are SGHTA and FQGNSA. V was cut by 2 bases and J by 0 bases, with 5 bases left in between. The CDR3 DNA reads TGTGCCAGCAGCTTACGGAGCTCTGGGGCCAACGTCCTGACTTTC. Encoded protein: CASSLRSSGANVLTF.

V usage is TRBV7-2 and J usage is TRBJ2-6; 9 bases map to TRBD1. The V segment lost 4 bases and the J segment 1 base; nucleotides outside the gene matches: 8. This CDR3 has 18 amino acids. Per germline, CDR1 SGHTA and CDR2 FQGNSA. CDR3: CASSSKGQGLSGANVLTF. The CDR3 coding sequence is TGTGCCAGCAGCTCGAAGGGACAGGGCTTATCTGGGGCCAACGTCCTGACTTTC.

This chain uses TRBV20-1 with TRBJ2-5; no clear D. V lost 2 bases and J lost 5, with 6 bases in between. CDR1 is DFQATT, CDR2 SNEGSKA, per germline (reference sequence). The CDR3 sequence is 11 residues long. The CDR3 DNA is TGCAGTGCTAGAACGTGGGAGACCCAGTACTTC. Translated, it gives CSARTWETQYF.

The sample holds one count of this clone. The rearrangement joins TRBV18 to TRBJ2-6; 8 nucleotides agree with TRBD1. V lost 5 bases and J lost 0; bases outside the gene matches: 6. The CDR3 runs 17 residues. CDR1 is KGHSH, CDR2 LQKENI, per germline. Here the CDR3 DNA reads TGTGCCAGCTCATTTATTGACAGGGGCTCTGGGGCCAACGTCCTGACTTTC. Its translation: CASSFIDRGSGANVLTF.

The chain combines TRBV3-1 (or the pseudogene TRBV3-2) with TRBJ2-7; TRBD2 agrees at 7 bases. V was pared by 4 bases and J by 0 bases, with 9 bases of the junction left unmatched. CDR1 is LGHDT and CDR2 is YNNKEL in the germline V gene (reference sequence). The CDR3 covers 16 residues. The CDR3 nucleotides read TGTGCCAGCAGCCTGCCCTGGGGGGGGTTCTCCTACGAGCAGTACTTC. Encoded protein: CASSLPWGGFSYEQYF.

By share, this clone ranks as large. The genes are TRBV5-6 and TRBJ1-1; maybe TRBD1 (6 bases). The CDR3 sequence is 16 residues long. From germline, CDR1 is SGHDT and CDR2 YYEEEE. Trimming removed 0 bases from V and 6 bases from J, with 18 bases in between. CDR3 amino acids: CASSLGLTGIHAEAFF. The DNA for the CDR3 is TGTGCCAGCAGCTTGGGGCTCACAGGGATACACGCTGAAGCTTTCTTT.